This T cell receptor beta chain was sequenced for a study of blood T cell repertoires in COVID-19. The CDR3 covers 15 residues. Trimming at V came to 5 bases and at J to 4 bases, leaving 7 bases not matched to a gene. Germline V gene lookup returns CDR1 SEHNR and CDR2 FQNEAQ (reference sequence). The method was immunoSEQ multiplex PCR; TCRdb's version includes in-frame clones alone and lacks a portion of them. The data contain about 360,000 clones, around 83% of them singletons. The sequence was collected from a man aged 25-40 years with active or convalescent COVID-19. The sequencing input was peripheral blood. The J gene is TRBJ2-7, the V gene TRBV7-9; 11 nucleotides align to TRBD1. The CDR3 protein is CASSLRDRGMYEQYF. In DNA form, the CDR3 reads TGTGCCAGCAGCCTCCGGGACAGGGGGATGTACGAGCAGTACTTC.